This passage covers 8 T cell receptor beta chains from one sample sequenced in a study of T cell responses to AZD1222 COVID-19 vaccine. The protocol was immunoSEQ multiplex PCR, while the TCRdb copy is restricted to in-frame clones and leaves out a portion. The table records about 120,000 clones, just over 90% of them present only once. Here the sequenced sample was peripheral blood, taken 28 days after the second AZD1222 dose. All receptors derive from an adult who received the AZD1222 COVID-19 vaccine.

This CDR3 reads CASSWVRSGANVLTF. CDR3 bases: TGTGCCAGCAGCTGGGTTAGGTCTGGGGCCAACGTCCTGACTTTC. The rearrangement uses TRBV11-2 and TRBJ2-6; D gene ambiguous. The CDR3 spans 15 residues. Germline V gives CDR1 SGHAT, CDR2 FQNNGV. V lost 4 bases and J 1 base, leaving 8 bases between the germline ends.

This clone was recorded a few times. This chain joins TRBV11-2 and TRBJ2-3, with 9 bases fitting TRBD2. This CDR3 has 14 amino acids. V gave up 3 bases and J gave up 5 bases; unmatched junction bases: 3. Germline V gene lookup returns CDR1 SGHAT and CDR2 FQNNGV. CDR3: CASSFYSGRDTQYF. CDR3 sequence (DNA): TGTGCCAGCAGCTTTTATAGCGGGAGAGATACGCAGTATTTT.

The chain is built from TRBV11-2 and TRBJ2-4, with D uncertain. Germline CDR1 reads SGHAT; CDR2 reads FQNNGV. The CDR3 is 12 amino acids. Trimming left V 0 bases short and J 8 bases short, with 5 bases between. This chain's CDR3 is CASSLDLYIQYF. The CDR3, as DNA: TGTGCCAGCAGCTTAGATCTCTACATTCAGTACTTC.

The V and J genes are TRBV7-3 and TRBJ2-2; no firm D call. V was clipped by 5 bases and J by 2 bases, with 12 bases between them. The CDR3 sequence is 15 residues long. Germline V CDR1 and CDR2: SGHTA, FQGTGA. Written as DNA, the CDR3 is TGTGCCAGCAGCCGCCGGGCCCCAAACACCGGGGAGCTGTTTTTT. Amino acid sequence: CASSRRAPNTGELFF.

This clone was observed once. The J gene is TRBJ1-5, the V gene TRBV2; 7 bases agree with TRBD1. V dropped 6 bases and J dropped 9; count of bases not matched to a gene: 14. CDR1 SNHLY and CDR2 FYNNEI come from the germline V gene. This CDR3 is 15 amino acids long. CDR3 amino acids: CASSLGQAWERPQHF. CDR3 bases: TGTGCCAGCAGCCTCGGACAGGCCTGGGAACGGCCCCAGCATTTT.

V gene TRBV7-9 combines with J gene TRBJ2-2; TRBD1 is a possible D gene (6 bases). The CDR3 runs to 17 residues. With 4 bases removed from V and 0 bases from J, the gap between germline ends came to 15 bases. Germline V CDR1 and CDR2: SEHNR, FQNEAQ (reference sequence). Here the CDR3 DNA reads TGTGCCAGCAGCTCATTTACAGGGTCCGCGAACACCGGGGAGCTGTTTTTT. It encodes CASSSFTGSANTGELFF.

The V gene is TRBV4-3, the J gene TRBJ2-2; 11 positions match TRBD2. This CDR3 has 16 residues. Per the germline V gene, CDR1 is LGHNA and CDR2 is YSLEER. The trim removed 3 bases at V and 4 bases at J, leaving 4 bases unmatched. CDR3: CASSQLLAGGTGELFF. CDR3 in DNA: TGCGCCAGCAGCCAGCTCCTAGCGGGAGGCACCGGGGAGCTGTTTTTT.

The chain carries TRBV4-3 and TRBJ2-3, with TRBD2 matching over 8 bases. CDR1 is LGHNA and CDR2 is YSLEER in the germline V gene. The CDR3 length is 18 residues. V was pared by 0 bases and J by 4 bases, with 12 bases of the junction left unmatched. The chain's CDR3 is CASSQDGFGRGPADTQYF. The CDR3 nucleotides are TGCGCCAGCAGCCAAGATGGGTTCGGGAGGGGCCCAGCAGATACGCAGTATTTT.